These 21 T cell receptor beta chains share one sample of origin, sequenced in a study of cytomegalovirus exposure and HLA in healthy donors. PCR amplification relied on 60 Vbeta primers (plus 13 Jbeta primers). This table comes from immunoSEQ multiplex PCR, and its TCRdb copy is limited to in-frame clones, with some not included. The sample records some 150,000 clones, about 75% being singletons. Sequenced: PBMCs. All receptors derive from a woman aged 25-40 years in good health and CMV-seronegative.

The DNA of the CDR3 is TGCGCCAGCAGTAGAGGGGACTTCGCGGACGAGCAGTACTTC. Protein product: CASSRGDFADEQYF. The chain couples TRBV5-1 to TRBJ2-7, with a tentative D call TRBD2 (6 bases). CDR1 is SGHRS, CDR2 YFSETQ, per germline. V was trimmed by 5 bases and J by 5 bases, leaving 17 bases between them. The CDR3 consists of 14 residues. Filled out from reference TRBV5-1 and TRBJ2-7, the complete variable domain reads KAGVTQTPRYLIKTRGQQVTLSCSPISGHRSVSWYQQTPGQGLQFLFEYFSETQRNKGNFPGRFSGRQFSNSRSEMNVSTLELGDSALYLCASSRGDFADEQYFGPGTRLTVT.

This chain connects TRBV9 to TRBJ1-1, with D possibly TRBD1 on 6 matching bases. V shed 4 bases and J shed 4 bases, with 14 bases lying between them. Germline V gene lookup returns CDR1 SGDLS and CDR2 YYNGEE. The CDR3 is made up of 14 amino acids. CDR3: CASSTKGELTEAFF. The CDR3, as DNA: TGTGCCAGCAGCACCAAGGGGGAACTCACTGAAGCTTTCTTT.

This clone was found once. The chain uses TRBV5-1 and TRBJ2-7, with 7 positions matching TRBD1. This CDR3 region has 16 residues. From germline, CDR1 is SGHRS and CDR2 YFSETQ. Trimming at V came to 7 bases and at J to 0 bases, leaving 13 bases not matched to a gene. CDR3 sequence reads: CASCPSTGTASYEQYF. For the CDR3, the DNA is TGCGCCAGCTGCCCTTCCACCGGGACAGCCTCCTACGAGCAGTACTTC.

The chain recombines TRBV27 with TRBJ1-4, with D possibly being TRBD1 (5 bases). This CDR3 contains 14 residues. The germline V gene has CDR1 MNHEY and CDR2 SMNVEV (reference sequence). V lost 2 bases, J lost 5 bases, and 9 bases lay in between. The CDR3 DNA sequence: TGTGCCAGCAGTTTAGGAGGGGTCAATGAAAAACTGTTTTTT. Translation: CASSLGGVNEKLFF. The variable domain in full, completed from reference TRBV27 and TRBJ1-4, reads EAQVTQNPRYLITVTGKKLTVTCSQNMNHEYMSWYRQDPGLGLRQIYYSMNVEVTDKGDVPEGYKVSRKEKRNFPLILESPSPNQTSLYFCASSLGGVNEKLFFGSGTQLSVL.

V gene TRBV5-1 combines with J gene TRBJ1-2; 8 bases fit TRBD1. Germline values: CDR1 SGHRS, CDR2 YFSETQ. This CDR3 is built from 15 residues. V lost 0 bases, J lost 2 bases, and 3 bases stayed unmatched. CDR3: CASSLETGANYGYTF. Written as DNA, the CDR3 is TGCGCCAGCAGCTTGGAGACAGGGGCCAACTATGGCTACACCTTC.

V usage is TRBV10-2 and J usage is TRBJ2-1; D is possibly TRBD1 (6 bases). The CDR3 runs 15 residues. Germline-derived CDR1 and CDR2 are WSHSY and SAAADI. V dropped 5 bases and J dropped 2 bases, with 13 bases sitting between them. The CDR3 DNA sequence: TGCGCCAGCAGTCTAACCCGACAGGCCTACAATGAGCAGTTCTTC. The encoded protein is CASSLTRQAYNEQFF.

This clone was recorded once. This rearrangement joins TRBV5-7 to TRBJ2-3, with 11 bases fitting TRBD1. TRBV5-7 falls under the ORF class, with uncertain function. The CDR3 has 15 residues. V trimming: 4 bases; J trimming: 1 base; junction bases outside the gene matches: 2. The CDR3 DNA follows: TGTGCCAGCAGCCGGGACAGGGGGGGCACAGATACGCAGTATTTT. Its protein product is CASSRDRGGTDTQYF.

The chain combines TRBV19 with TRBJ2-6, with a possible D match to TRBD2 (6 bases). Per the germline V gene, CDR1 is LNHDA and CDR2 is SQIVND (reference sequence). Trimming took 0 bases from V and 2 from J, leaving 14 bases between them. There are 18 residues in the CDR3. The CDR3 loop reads CASSIERGSGAGANVLTF. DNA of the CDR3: TGTGCCAGTAGTATAGAGCGGGGCAGTGGGGCTGGGGCCAACGTCCTGACTTTC.

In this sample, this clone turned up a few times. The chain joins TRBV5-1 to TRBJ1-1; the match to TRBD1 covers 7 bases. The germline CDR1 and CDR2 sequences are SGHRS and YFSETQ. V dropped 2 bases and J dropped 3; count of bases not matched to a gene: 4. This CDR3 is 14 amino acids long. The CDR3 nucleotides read TGCGCCAGCAGCTTTCTGGGGACAGACACTGAAGCTTTCTTT. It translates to CASSFLGTDTEAFF.

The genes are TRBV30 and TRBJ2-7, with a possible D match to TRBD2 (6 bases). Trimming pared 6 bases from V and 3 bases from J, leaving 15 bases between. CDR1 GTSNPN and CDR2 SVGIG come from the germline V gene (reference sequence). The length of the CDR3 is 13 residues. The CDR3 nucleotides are TGTGCCTGCCGACGGAGGGGCAGCTACGAGCAGTACTTC. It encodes CACRRRGSYEQYF.

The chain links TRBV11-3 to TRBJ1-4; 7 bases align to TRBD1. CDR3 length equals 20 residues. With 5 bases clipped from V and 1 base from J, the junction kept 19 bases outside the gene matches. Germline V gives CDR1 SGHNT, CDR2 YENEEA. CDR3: CASSPRMDRTNSLTNEKLFF. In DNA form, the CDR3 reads TGTGCCAGCAGCCCTCGGATGGACAGGACGAATTCGCTAACTAATGAAAAACTGTTTTTT.

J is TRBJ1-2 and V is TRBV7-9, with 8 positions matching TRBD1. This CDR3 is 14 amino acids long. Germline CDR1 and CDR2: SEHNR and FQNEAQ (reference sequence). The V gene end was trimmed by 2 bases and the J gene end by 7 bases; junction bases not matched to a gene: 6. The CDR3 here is CASSLITGGPGYTF. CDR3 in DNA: TGTGCCAGCAGCTTAATAACAGGGGGTCCTGGCTACACCTTC. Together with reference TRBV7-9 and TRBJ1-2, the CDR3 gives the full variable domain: DTGVSQNPRHKITKRGQNVTFRCDPISEHNRLYWYRQTLGQGPEFLTYFQNEAQLEKSRLLSDRFSAERPKGSFSTLEIQRTEQGDSAMYLCASSLITGGPGYTFGSGTRLTVV.

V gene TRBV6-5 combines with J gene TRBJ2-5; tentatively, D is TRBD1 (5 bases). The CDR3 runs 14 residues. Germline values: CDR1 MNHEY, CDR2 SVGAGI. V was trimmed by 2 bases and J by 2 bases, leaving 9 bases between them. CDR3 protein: CASSYTDRQETQYF. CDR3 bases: TGTGCCAGCAGTTACACTGACAGACAAGAGACCCAGTACTTC.

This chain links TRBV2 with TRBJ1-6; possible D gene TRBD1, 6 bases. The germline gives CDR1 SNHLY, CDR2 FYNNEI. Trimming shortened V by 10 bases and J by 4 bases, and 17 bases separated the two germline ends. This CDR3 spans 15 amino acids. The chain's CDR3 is CATPRTQGYNSPLHF. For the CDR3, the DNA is TGTGCCACCCCGAGAACACAGGGTTATAATTCACCCCTCCACTTT.

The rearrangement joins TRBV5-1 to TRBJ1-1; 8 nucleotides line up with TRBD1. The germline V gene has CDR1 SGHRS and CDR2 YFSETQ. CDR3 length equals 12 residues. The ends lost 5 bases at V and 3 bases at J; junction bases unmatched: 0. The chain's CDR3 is CASRQGDTEAFF. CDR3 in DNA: TGCGCCAGCAGACAGGGGGACACTGAAGCTTTCTTT.

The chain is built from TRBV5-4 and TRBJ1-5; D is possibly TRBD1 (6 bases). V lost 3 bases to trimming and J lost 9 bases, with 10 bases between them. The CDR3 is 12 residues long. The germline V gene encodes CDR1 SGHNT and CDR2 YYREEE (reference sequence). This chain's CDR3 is CASSSGGGPQHF. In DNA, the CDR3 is TGTGCCAGCAGCTCGGGAGGGGGGCCCCAGCATTTT.

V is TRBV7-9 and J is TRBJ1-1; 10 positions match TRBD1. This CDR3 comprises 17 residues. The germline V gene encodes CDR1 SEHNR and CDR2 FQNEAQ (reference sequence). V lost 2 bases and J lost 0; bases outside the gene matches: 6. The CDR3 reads CASSLLVGQGVNTEAFF. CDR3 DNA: TGTGCCAGCAGCTTACTCGTAGGACAGGGGGTGAACACTGAAGCTTTCTTT. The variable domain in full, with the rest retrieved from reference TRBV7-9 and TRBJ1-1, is DTGVSQNPRHKITKRGQNVTFRCDPISEHNRLYWYRQTLGQGPEFLTYFQNEAQLEKSRLLSDRFSAERPKGSFSTLEIQRTEQGDSAMYLCASSLLVGQGVNTEAFFGQGTRLTVV.

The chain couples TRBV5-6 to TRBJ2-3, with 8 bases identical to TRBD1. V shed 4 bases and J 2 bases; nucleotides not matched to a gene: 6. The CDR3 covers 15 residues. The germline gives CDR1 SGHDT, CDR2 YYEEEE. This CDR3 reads CASSTGTGFTDTQYF. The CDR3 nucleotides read TGTGCCAGCAGCACCGGGACAGGCTTCACAGATACGCAGTATTTT.

The CDR3 region has the DNA TGTGCCAGCAGCTTGGAAGGGGGCGGAAACACCATATATTTT. Residues: CASSLEGGGNTIYF. V and J are TRBV5-4 and TRBJ1-3; TRBD1 matches 7 bases. In germline, CDR1 is SGHNT, CDR2 YYREEE (reference sequence). V lost 0 bases and J lost 4; bases outside the gene matches: 1. The CDR3 covers 14 residues.

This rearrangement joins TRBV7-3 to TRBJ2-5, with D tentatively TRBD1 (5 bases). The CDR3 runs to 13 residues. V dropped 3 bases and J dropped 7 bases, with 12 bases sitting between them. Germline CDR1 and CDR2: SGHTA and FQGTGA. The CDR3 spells CASSFSLDRTQYF. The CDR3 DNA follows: TGTGCCAGCAGCTTCTCATTAGACAGGACCCAGTACTTC.

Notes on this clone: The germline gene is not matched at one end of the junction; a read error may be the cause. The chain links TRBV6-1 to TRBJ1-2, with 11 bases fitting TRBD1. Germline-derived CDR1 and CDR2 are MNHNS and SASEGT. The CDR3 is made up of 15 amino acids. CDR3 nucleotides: TGTGCCAGCAGGGAAGGACAGGGGGCAGCCTATGGCTACACCTTC. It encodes CASREGQGAAYGYTF.